This paragraph covers one T cell receptor (beta chain) sequence. Using immunoSEQ multiplex PCR, the repertoire was profiled, and TCRdb retains in-frame clones only, with some absent. Of 130,000 or so clones in the sample, roughly 80% are singletons; the top ten hold roughly 3.5%. The data derive from a study of PD-L1 blockade in urothelial cancer. Study background: Patients took up atezolizumab in about 2014 at 1,200 mg intravenously every 3 weeks.

This sample's time point: pretreatment peripheral blood. Sampling of each patient yielded between 1 and 8 specimens, collected pretreatment and on-treatment. The receptor comes from a man aged 45-65 years with urothelial cancer. The sequencing here drew on PBMCs, taken around atezolizumab (anti-PD-L1) treatment.

CDR3 region: CASSPNRDSLTDTQYF. In DNA form, the CDR3 reads TGTGCCAGCTCACCAAACCGGGACAGTCTCACAGATACGCAGTATTTT. V gene TRBV18 combines with J gene TRBJ2-3, with 7 nucleotides matching TRBD1. The CDR3 runs to 16 residues. V shed 2 bases, J shed 2 bases, and the junction held 7 bases outside the gene matches. The germline V gene has CDR1 KGHSH and CDR2 LQKENI.